The clone carrying this T cell receptor (beta chain) has only one observation. Its antigen is unidentified. PCR amplification relied on 60 Vbeta primers (plus 13 Jbeta primers). The repertoire was sequenced with immunoSEQ multiplex PCR; TCRdb's copy has only in-frame clones and lacks some. The data hold about 100,000 clones, with more than 70% observed a single time. The V and J ends lost 7 bases and 3 bases respectively, with 6 bases between them. Looked up from germline, CDR1 is SNHLY and CDR2 is FYNNEI. CDR3 size: 11 residues. The sample comes from a study of cytomegalovirus exposure and HLA in healthy donors. General study findings and limits: Across donors, presence/absence analyses took sequencing depth to be roughly uniform.

The source material was PBMCs. The sequence was obtained from a woman aged 55-75 years in good health and CMV-seropositive. The chain has TRBV2 and TRBJ2-5; no clear D. The CDR3 DNA is TGTGCCAGCACAGAAGAAGAGACCCAGTACTTC. This sequence encodes CASTEEETQYF.